A selection of T cell receptor beta chains follows, all from one sample in a study of blood T cell repertoires in COVID-19. Measured with immunoSEQ multiplex PCR; TCRdb has only the in-frame clones, and not every one. The sample lists fewer than 350,000 clones; around 81% were seen once. The specimen was peripheral blood. These receptors were collected from a woman aged 50 to 65 with active or convalescent COVID-19. Both conserved end residues are part of each CDR3. The D gene is left open where the match is weak. Where a row states a size, it is once, few, many or the class of an expanded clone; other rows omit it.

V	size	J	D	CDR3	DNA
TRBV23-1	.	TRBJ1-3	.	CASSQSRARGYCSSGNTIYF	TGCGCCAGCAGTCAATCTCGGGCCAGGGGTTACTGCAGCTCTGGAAACACCATATATTTT
TRBV28	.	TRBJ2-5	TRBD2	CASSLAGLAGTQETQYF	TGTGCCAGCAGTTTAGCGGGACTAGCGGGGACCCAAGAGACCCAGTACTTC
TRBV6-5	once	TRBJ1-4	.	CASSRTSTNEKLFF	TGTGCCAGCAGCCGGACTTCAACTAATGAAAAACTGTTTTTT
TRBV5-6	.	TRBJ1-3	.	CASSLVGGSGNTIYF	TGTGCCAGCAGCTTGGTCGGCGGGTCTGGAAACACCATATATTTT
TRBV2	.	TRBJ2-3	TRBD2	CASSEGTSGRETDTQYF	TGTGCCAGCAGTGAGGGGACTAGCGGGAGAGAAACAGATACGCAGTATTTT
TRBV28	.	TRBJ1-5	TRBD1	CASSLYIGTGLNQPQHF	TGTGCCAGCAGTTTATATATAGGGACAGGGCTTAATCAGCCCCAGCATTTT
TRBV11-2	.	TRBJ1-5	TRBD1	CASSMDRVGQPQHF	TGTGCCAGCAGCATGGACAGGGTAGGACAGCCCCAGCATTTT
TRBV6-4	.	TRBJ2-1	TRBD2	CASSDWAGGSYNEQFF	TGTGCCAGCAGTGACTGGGCGGGAGGGAGCTACAATGAGCAGTTCTTC
TRBV6-2/TRBV6-3	.	TRBJ2-1	.	CASSDHVRSSYNEQFF	TGTGCCAGCAGCGACCACGTTCGGAGCTCCTACAATGAGCAGTTCTTC
TRBV18	once	TRBJ2-3	.	CASSPLPQEADTQYF	TGTGCCAGCTCACCACTGCCCCAAGAGGCAGATACGCAGTATTTT
TRBV3-1/TRBV3-2	few	TRBJ2-7	.	CASSLLTGSLEQQYF	TGTGCCAGCAGCCTTCTTACCGGGTCCCTGGAGCAGCAGTACTTC